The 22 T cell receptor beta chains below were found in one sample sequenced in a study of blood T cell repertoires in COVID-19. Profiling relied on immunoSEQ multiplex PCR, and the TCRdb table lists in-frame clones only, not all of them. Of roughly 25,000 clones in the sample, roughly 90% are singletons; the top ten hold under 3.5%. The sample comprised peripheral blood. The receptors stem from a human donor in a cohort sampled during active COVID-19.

The CDR3 sequence: CATSRAWTGPYEQYF. CDR3 DNA: TGTGCCACCAGCAGAGCCTGGACAGGCCCCTACGAGCAGTACTTC. The gene calls are TRBV15 and TRBJ2-7, with TRBD1 matching 7 bases. The CDR3 length is 15 residues. Germline CDR1 and CDR2: LNHNV and YYDKDF (reference sequence). V lost 1 base and J lost 2; bases outside the gene matches: 5. The entire variable domain, with the rest obtained from reference TRBV15 and TRBJ2-7, is as follows: DAMVIQNPRYQVTQFGKPVTLSCSQTLNHNVMYWYQQKSSQAPKLLFHYYDKDFNNEADTPDNFQSRRPNTSFCFLDIRSPGLGDTAMYLCATSRAWTGPYEQYFGPGTRLTVT.

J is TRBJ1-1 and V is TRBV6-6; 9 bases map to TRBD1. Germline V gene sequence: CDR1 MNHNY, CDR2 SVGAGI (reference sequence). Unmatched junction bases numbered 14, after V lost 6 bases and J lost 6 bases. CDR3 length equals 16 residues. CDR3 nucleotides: TGTGCCAGCAGCCCCCGGGACAGGGTTCGTCGGTCTGAAGCTTTCTTT. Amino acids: CASSPRDRVRRSEAFF.

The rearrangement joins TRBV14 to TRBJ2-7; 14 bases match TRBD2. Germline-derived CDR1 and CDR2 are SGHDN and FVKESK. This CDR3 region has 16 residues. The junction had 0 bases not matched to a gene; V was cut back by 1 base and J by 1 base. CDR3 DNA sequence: TGTGCCAGCAGCCAAGGGACTAGCGGGGGGTCCTACGAGCAGTACTTC. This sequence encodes CASSQGTSGGSYEQYF. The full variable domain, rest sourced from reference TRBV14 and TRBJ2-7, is EAGVTQFPSHSVIEKGQTVTLRCDPISGHDNLYWYRRVMGKEIKFLLHFVKESKQDESGMPNNRFLAERTGGTYSTLKVQPAELEDSGVYFCASSQGTSGGSYEQYFGPGTRLTVT.

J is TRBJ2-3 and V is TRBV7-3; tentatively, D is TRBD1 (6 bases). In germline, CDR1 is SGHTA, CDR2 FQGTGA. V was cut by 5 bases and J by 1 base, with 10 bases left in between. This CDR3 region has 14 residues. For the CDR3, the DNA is TGTGCCAGCAGCCAACAGGGCCGCACAGATACGCAGTATTTT. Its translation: CASSQQGRTDTQYF.

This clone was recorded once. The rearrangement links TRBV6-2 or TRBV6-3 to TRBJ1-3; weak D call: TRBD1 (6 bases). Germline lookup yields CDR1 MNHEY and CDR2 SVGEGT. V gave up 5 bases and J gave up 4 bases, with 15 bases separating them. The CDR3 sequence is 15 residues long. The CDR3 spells CASSPGGTSGNTIYF. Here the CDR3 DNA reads TGTGCCAGCAGTCCGGGGGGCACGTCCGGAAACACCATATATTTT.

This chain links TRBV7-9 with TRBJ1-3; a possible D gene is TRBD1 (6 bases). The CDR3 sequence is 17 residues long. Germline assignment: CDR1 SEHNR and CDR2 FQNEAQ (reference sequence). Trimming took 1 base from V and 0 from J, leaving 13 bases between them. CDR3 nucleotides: TGTGCCAGCAGCTTAGTACGGACAGCGACCTCTGGAAACACCATATATTTT. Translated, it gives CASSLVRTATSGNTIYF.

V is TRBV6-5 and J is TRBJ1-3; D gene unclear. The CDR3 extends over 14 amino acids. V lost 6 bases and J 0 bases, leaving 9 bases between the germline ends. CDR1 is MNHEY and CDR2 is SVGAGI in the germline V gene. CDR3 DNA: TGTGCCAGCAGGCTAGAATTCTCTGGAAACACCATATATTTT. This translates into CASRLEFSGNTIYF.

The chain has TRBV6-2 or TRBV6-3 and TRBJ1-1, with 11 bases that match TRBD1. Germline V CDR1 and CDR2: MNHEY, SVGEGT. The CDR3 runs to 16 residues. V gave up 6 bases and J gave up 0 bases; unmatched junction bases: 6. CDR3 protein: CASSKDRGPLNTEAFF. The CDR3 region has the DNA TGTGCCAGCAGCAAGGACAGGGGGCCGTTGAACACTGAAGCTTTCTTT.

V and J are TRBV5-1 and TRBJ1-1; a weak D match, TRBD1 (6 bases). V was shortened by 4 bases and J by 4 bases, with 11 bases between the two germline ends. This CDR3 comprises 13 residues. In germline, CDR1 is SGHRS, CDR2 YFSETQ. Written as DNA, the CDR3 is TGCGCCAGCAGCCCCACAGGGAGCACTGAAGCTTTCTTT. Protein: CASSPTGSTEAFF. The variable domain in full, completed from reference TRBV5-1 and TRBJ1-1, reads KAGVTQTPRYLIKTRGQQVTLSCSPISGHRSVSWYQQTPGQGLQFLFEYFSETQRNKGNFPGRFSGRQFSNSRSEMNVSTLELGDSALYLCASSPTGSTEAFFGQGTRLTVV.

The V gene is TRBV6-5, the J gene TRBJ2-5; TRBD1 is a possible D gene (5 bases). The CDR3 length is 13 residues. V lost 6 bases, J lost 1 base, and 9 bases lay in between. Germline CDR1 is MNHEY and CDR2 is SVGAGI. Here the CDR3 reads CASRQVGQETQYF. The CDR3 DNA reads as TGTGCCAGCAGACAGGTTGGCCAAGAGACCCAGTACTTC.

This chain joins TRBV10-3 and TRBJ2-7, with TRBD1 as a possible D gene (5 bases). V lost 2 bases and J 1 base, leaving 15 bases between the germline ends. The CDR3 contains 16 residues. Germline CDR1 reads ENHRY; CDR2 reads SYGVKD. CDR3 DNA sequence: TGTGCCATCAGTGAGGAGCAGGGCCCCATATCCTACGAGCAGTACGTC. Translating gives CAISEEQGPISYEQYV.

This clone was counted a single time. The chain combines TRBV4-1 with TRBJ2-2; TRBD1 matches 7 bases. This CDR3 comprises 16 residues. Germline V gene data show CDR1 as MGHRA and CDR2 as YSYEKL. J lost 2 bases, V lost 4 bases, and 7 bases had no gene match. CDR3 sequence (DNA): TGCGCCAGCAGCCTAAGGGACAGATCAAACACCGGGGAGCTGTTTTTT. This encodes CASSLRDRSNTGELFF.

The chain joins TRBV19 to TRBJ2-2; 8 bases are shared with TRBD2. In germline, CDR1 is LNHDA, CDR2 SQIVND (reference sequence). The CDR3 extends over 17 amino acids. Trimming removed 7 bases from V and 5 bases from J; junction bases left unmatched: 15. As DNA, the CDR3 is TGTGCCAGTAACCCACGAAGGGCGGGGGGTCGGACCGGGGAGCTGTTTTTT. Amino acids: CASNPRRAGGRTGELFF.

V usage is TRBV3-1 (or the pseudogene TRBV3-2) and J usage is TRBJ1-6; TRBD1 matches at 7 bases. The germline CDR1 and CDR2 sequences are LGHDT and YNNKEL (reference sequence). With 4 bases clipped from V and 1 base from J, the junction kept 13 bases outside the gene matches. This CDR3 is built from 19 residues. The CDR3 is CASSPSPRQGPSYNSPLHF. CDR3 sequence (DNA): TGTGCCAGCAGCCCGAGTCCCAGACAGGGACCATCCTATAATTCACCCCTCCACTTT.

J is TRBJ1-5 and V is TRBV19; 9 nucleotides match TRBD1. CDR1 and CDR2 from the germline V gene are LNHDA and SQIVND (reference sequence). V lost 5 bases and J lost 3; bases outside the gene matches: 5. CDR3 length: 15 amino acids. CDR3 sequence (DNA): TGTGCCAGTAGTTCCGGGACAGGGTCCAATCAGCCCCAGCATTTT. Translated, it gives CASSSGTGSNQPQHF.

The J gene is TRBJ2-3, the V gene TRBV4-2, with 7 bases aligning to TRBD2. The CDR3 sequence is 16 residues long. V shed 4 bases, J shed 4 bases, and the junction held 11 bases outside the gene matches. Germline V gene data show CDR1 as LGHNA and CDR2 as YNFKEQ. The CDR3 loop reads CASSPTAGFLADTQYF. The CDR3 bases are TGTGCCAGCAGCCCGACAGCGGGGTTCTTGGCAGATACGCAGTATTTT.

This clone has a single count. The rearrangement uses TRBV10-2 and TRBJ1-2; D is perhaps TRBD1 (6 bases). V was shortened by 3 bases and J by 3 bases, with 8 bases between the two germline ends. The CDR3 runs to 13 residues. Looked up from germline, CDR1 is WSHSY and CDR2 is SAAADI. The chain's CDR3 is CASSDRGHYGYTF. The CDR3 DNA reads TGCGCCAGCAGTGACAGGGGTCACTATGGCTACACCTTC.

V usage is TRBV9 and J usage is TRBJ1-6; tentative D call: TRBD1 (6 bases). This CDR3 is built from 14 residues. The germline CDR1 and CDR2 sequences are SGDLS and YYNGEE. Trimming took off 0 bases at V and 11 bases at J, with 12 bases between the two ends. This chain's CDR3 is CASSVGEQGTPLHF. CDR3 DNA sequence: TGTGCCAGCAGCGTAGGGGAGCAGGGGACACCCCTCCACTTT.

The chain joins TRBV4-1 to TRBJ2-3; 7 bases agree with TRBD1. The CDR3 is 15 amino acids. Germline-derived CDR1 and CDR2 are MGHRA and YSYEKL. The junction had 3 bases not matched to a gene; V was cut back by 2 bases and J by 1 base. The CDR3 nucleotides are TGCGCCAGCAGCCAAACAGGGGTTGGCACAGATACGCAGTATTTT. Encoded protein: CASSQTGVGTDTQYF.

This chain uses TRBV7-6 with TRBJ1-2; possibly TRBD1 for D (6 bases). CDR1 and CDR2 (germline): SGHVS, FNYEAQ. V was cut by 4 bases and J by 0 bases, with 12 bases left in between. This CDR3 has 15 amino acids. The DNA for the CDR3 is TGTGCCAGCAGCTCAACAGGGCCTGCTAACTATGGCTACACCTTC. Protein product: CASSSTGPANYGYTF. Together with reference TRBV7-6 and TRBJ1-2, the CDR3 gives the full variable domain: GAGVSQSPRYKVTKRGQDVALRCDPISGHVSLYWYRQALGQGPEFLTYFNYEAQQDKSGLPNDRFSAERPEGSISTLTIQRTEQRDSAMYRCASSSTGPANYGYTFGSGTRLTVV.

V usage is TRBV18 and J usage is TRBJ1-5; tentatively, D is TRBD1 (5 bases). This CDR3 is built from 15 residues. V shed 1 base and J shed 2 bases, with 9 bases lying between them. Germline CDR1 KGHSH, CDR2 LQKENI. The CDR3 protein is CASSPQGMGNQPQHF. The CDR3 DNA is TGTGCCAGCTCACCACAGGGGATGGGCAATCAGCCCCAGCATTTT.

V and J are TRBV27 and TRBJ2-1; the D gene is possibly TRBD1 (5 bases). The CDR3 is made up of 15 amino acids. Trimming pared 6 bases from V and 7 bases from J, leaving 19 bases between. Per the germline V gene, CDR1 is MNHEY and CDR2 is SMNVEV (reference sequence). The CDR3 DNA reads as TGTGCCAGCAGCCTCCTTTCCAGGGCGCGGAATGAGCAGTTCTTC. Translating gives CASSLLSRARNEQFF.